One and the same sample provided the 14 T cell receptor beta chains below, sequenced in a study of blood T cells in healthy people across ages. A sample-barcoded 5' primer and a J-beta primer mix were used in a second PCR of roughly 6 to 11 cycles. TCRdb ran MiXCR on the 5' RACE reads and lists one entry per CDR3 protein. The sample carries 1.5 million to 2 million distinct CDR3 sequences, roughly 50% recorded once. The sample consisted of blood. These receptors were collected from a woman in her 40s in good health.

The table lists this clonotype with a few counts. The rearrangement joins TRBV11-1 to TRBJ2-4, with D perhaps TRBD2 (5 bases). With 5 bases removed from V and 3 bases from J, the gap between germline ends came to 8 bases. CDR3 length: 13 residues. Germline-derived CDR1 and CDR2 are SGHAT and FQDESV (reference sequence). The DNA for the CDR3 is TGTGCCAGCAGCCCCGGAGGCAAAAACATTCAGTACTTC. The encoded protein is CASSPGGKNIQYF.

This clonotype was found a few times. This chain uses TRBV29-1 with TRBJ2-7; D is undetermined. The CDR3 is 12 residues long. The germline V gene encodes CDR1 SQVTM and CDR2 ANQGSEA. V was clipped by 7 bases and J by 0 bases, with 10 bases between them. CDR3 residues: CSGIWSSYEQYF. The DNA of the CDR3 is TGCAGCGGGATCTGGAGCTCCTACGAGCAGTACTTC.

As DNA, the CDR3 is TGTGCCAGCAGTCCTAAGAGGACAAGAGCGGGGGGCCCACACTACGAGCAGTACTTC. Translation gives CASSPKRTRAGGPHYEQYF. This chain connects TRBV6-1 to TRBJ2-5; 9 bases match TRBD2. Judging by the DNA end, TRBJ2-7 fits better; the J call may be wrong. Germline V gene lookup returns CDR1 MNHNS and CDR2 SASEGT. This CDR3 has 19 residues.

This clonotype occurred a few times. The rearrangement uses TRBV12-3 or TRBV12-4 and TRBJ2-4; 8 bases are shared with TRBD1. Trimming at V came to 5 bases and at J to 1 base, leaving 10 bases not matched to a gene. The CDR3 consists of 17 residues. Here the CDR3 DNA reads TGTGCCAGCAGTCCGTACTCCCAGGGGGCGGCCAAAAACATTCAGTACTTC. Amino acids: CASSPYSQGAAKNIQYF.

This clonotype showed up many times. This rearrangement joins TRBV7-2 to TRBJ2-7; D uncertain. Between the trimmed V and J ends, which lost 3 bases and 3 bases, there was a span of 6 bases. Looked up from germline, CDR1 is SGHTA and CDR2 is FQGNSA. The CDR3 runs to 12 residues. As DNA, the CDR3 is TGTGCCAGCAGCTTTTGGGGCTACGAGCAGTACTTC. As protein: CASSFWGYEQYF.

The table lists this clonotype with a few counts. The CDR3 region is CASSPQGAEAFF. CDR3 nucleotides: TGTGCCAGCAGTCCGCAGGGGGCTGAAGCTTTCTTT. This sequence joins TRBV25-1 and TRBJ1-1; 7 nucleotides match TRBD1. Trimming removed 5 bases from V and 6 bases from J; junction bases left unmatched: 3. CDR1 MGHDK and CDR2 SYGVNS come from the germline V gene. The CDR3 has 12 residues.

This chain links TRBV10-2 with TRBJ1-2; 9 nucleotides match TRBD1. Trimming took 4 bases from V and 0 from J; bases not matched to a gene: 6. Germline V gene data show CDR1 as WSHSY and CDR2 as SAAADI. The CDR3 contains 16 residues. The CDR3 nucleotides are TGCGCCAGCAGTGGGGGGGACAGGGCGTCTAACTATGGCTACACCTTC. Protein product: CASSGGDRASNYGYTF.

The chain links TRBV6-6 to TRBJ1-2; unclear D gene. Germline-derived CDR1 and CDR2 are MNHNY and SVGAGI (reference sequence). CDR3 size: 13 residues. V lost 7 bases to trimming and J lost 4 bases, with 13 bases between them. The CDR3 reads CASIDTYPYGYTF. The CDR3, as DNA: TGTGCCAGCATCGATACGTACCCCTATGGCTACACCTTC.

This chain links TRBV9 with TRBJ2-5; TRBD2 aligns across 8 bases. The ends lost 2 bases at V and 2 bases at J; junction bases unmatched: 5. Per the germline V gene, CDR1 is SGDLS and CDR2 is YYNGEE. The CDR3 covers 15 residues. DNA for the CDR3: TGTGCCAGCAGCGTTCTAGCGGGTAGACAAGAGACCCAGTACTTC. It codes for CASSVLAGRQETQYF.

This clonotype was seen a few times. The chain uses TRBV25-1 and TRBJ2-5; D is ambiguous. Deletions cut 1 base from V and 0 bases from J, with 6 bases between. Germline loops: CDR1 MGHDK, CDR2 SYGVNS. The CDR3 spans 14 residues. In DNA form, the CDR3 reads TGTGCCAGCAGTGAATCTATGTACCAAGAGACCCAGTACTTC. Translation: CASSESMYQETQYF. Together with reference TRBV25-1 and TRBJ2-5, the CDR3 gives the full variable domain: EADIYQTPRYLVIGTGKKITLECSQTMGHDKMYWYQQDPGMELHLIHYSYGVNSTEKGDLSSESTVSRIRTEHFPLTLESARPSHTSQYLCASSESMYQETQYFGPGTRLLVL.

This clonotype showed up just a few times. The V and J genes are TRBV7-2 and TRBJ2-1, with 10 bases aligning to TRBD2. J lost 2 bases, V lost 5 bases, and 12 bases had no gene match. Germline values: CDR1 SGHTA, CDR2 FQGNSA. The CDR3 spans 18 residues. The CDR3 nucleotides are TGTGCCAGCAGCGGGACTGACCTAGCGGGGGTGACCTACAATGAGCAGTTCTTC. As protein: CASSGTDLAGVTYNEQFF. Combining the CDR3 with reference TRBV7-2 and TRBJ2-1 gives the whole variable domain GAGVSQSPSNKVTEKGKDVELRCDPISGHTALYWYRQSLGQGLEFLIYFQGNSAPDKSGLPSDRFSAERTGGSVSTLTIQRTQQEDSAVYLCASSGTDLAGVTYNEQFFGPGTRLTVL.

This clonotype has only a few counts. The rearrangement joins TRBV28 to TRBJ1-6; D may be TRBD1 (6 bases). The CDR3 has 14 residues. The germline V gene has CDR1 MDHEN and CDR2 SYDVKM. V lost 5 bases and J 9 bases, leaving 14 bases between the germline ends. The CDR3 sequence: CASSLQGVGSPLHF. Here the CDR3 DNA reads TGTGCCAGCAGTCTACAGGGTGTAGGTTCACCCCTCCACTTT.

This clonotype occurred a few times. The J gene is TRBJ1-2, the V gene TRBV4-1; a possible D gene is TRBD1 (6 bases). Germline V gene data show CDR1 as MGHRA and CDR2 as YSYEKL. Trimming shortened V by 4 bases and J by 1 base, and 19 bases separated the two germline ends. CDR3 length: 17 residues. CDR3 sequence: CASSLDRTATINYGYTF. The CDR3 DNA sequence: TGCGCCAGCAGCCTAGACCGGACAGCGACTATTAACTATGGCTACACCTTC.

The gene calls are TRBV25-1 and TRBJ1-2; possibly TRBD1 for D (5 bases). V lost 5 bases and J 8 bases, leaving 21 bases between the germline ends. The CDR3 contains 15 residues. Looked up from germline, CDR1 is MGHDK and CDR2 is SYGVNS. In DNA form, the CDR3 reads TGTGCCAGCAGTCCTGGAAGAGGGGATCTCCAAGGCTACACCTTC. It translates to CASSPGRGDLQGYTF.